These T cell receptor beta chains were read from a single sample in a study of T cell repertoires in cytomegalovirus infection. In TCRdb, the reads were re-called with MiXCR into one record per CDR3 protein. The table includes roughly 500,000 distinct CDR3 sequences, about 11% detected once. Input material: PBMCs. These receptors originate from a human donor in good health (CMV status not recorded). Some clones in this sample may be carry-over from other donors' samples. CDR3s leave out the opening cysteine and the closing phenylalanine or tryptophan. The order of the fields is J gene, V gene, CDR3 protein.

TRBJ1-5 | TRBV3-1 | ASSPSGAALQPQH
TRBJ1-2 | TRBV3-1 | ASSQGRLNYGYT
TRBJ2-7 | TRBV19 | ASSAVLHGQGYEQY
TRBJ2-3 | TRBV5-5 | ASSFPGSFTDTQY
TRBJ2-2 | TRBV27 | ASSSGIRGGELF
TRBJ1-6 | TRBV12-3/TRBV12-4 | ASSPALSSGRHNSPLH
TRBJ1-6 | TRBV5-4 | ASSLPTGQKNSPLH
TRBJ1-5 | TRBV2 | ASSEGGSGVAPQH
TRBJ1-5 | TRBV28 | ASSTSGGLNQPQH
TRBJ2-3 | TRBV6-1 | ASTDRRGRRDTQY
TRBJ2-1 | TRBV12-3/TRBV12-4 | ASSALMYEQF
TRBJ2-1 | TRBV29-1 | SVQTGTRILNEQF
TRBJ2-5 | TRBV11-2 | ASSLRGGQTQY
TRBJ1-1 | TRBV28 | ASSLPRTLNTEAF
TRBJ1-2 | TRBV7-2 | ASSFQGADGYT
TRBJ1-6 | TRBV20-1 | SARYRDGSPLH
TRBJ2-7 | TRBV10-3 | AISRRDEGEQY
TRBJ2-5 | TRBV20-1 | SANSGSEETQY
TRBJ2-5 | TRBV28 | ASSSGGLSQMETQY
TRBJ2-7 | TRBV5-5 | ASSWSSLGQKAYEQY
TRBJ2-1 | TRBV6-2/TRBV6-3 | ASSYPGTSGSNEQF
TRBJ1-1 | TRBV19 | ASRGDWVNTEAF
TRBJ2-2 | TRBV5-4 | ASSPVEGTGELF
TRBJ1-2 | TRBV19 | ASSPRGEAGYT
TRBJ2-3 | TRBV7-2 | ASSLVGGLVADTQY
TRBJ2-1 | TRBV20-1 | SARDRGTNDNEQF
TRBJ2-1 | TRBV6-4 | ASSPKPRKDRGCEQF
TRBJ1-3 | TRBV7-9 | ASSLDGPGGNTIY
TRBJ2-1 | TRBV7-9 | ASSPIAGERYNEQF
TRBJ1-3 | TRBV12-3/TRBV12-4 | ASRSQILSGNTIY
TRBJ1-2 | TRBV12-3/TRBV12-4 | ASSTPYYGYT
TRBJ1-5 | TRBV28 | ATRTGGGQPQH
TRBJ1-3 | TRBV29-1 | SVEGSGNTIY
TRBJ2-7 | TRBV5-1 | ASSHSAYEQY
TRBJ1-1 | TRBV12-3/TRBV12-4 | ASTLGSGPGTEAF
TRBJ2-1 | TRBV7-7 | ASSLEAGGEQF
TRBJ2-3 | TRBV5-1 | ASSSASGGTDTQY
TRBJ2-7 | TRBV20-1 | SARGDSNSYEQY